This T cell receptor beta chain was identified during a study of T-cell memory formation after mild COVID-19. Study observations and caveats: Researchers found some responding clones in pre-infection memory, a sign that cross-reactive memory joined. Contracting CD8+ clones were enriched in EMRA, CD4+ mainly in CM and EM.

Libraries for TCRalpha and TCRbeta carried sample barcodes and unique molecular identifiers via 5'RACE. TCRdb reprocessed the 5' RACE reads with MiXCR, giving one entry per CDR3 protein. The sample lists about 88,000 distinct CDR3 sequences; about 23% were seen once. The CDR3 extends over 14 amino acids. The V gene lost 6 bases and the J gene lost 6 bases, with 14 bases spanning the gap. From germline, CDR1 is MNHNY and CDR2 SVGAGI (reference sequence). On this clonotype itself: Its antigen is still unknown.

The receptor was isolated from a man aged 18 to 29 who had mild COVID-19 (a few samples of this study predate the infection). Cell type and time point are not known. The specimen was PBMCs or a T cell subset sorted from them (not recorded which). The chain joins TRBV6-6 to TRBJ2-2, with a tentative D call TRBD2 (5 bases). CDR3 DNA sequence: TGTGCCAGCAGCCACCTCCCAGCGGCCGGGGAGCTGTTTTTT. It translates to CASSHLPAAGELFF.